What follows is one T cell receptor (beta chain) and its context. The antigen remains undetermined. Naive-designated CD8 cells lacked CD45RO, were positively enriched for CCR7, and omitted terminally differentiated effector memory CD45RA+ cells. This CDR3 has 15 residues. Losses at the gene ends were 1 base for V and 7 bases for J; bases not matched to a gene: 5. Germline-derived CDR1 and CDR2 are SGHVS and FQNEAQ. These data belong to a study of shared clonotypes between healthy human individuals. Study conclusions and caveats: For naive CD4 cells, approximately 4.7% of clonotypes were shared across a handful of donors. Naive subsets, compared against memory subsets, generally had larger estimated richness values.

In replicate PCRs of sorted subsets, roughly 190 ng DNA, tens of thousands of T cell genomes, was used. Original analysis: Junction-only immunoSEQ sequences carried no quality scores, so filtering differed. Profiled with immunoSEQ multiplex PCR; TCRdb holds only in-frame clones, not every one. From that table come the V and J calls and clone size; the DNA was used to work out D and trimming. The repertoire holds 550,000 to 750,000 clones, with 92% as singletons. The V gene is TRBV7-8, the J gene TRBJ1-5, with 9 bases aligning to TRBD1. The origin of this receptor is a man aged 25 to 40 in good health. Sequencing was done on a sample of naive CD8+ T cells sorted from blood. The CDR3 DNA is TGTGCCAGCAGCTTAGGTGGGACAGGGAACCAGCCCCAGCATTTT. As protein: CASSLGGTGNQPQHF.